The 21 T cell receptor beta chains below were found in one sample sequenced in a study of blood T cell repertoires in COVID-19. Repertoires were generated with immunoSEQ multiplex PCR, while TCRdb's copy carries only in-frame clones and drops some. The table shows tens of thousands of clones, with roughly 90% occurring only once. Sequenced input: peripheral blood. Every receptor here comes from a man aged 70 or older with acute or convalescent COVID-19.

This chain joins TRBV6-5 and TRBJ2-1; perhaps TRBD1 as D (6 bases). V dropped 6 bases and J dropped 4 bases, with 7 bases sitting between them. Germline V gives CDR1 MNHEY, CDR2 SVGAGI. The CDR3 length is 12 residues. CDR3 coding DNA: TGTGCCAGCAGGCAGGGGTACAATGAGCAGTTCTTC. Protein product: CASRQGYNEQFF.

This clone came up once. This chain uses TRBV2 with TRBJ1-2; 8 nucleotides align to TRBD1. The CDR3 is made up of 15 amino acids. V shed 7 bases, J shed 4 bases, and the junction held 11 bases outside the gene matches. The V gene's germline CDR1 is SNHLY and CDR2 FYNNEI. The CDR3 DNA is TGTGCCAGCACGAGTTATCAGGGGGCGAGCTATGGCTACACCTTC. Its translation: CASTSYQGASYGYTF.

The chain recombines TRBV6-4 with TRBJ2-1, with TRBD1 as a possible D gene (6 bases). The CDR3 length is 13 residues. Germline V lookup: CDR1 MRHNA, CDR2 SNTAGT. The V end was cut by 6 bases, the J end by 16 bases, with 22 bases between. Here the CDR3 DNA reads TGTGCCAGCAGCAAAACCGACTGGACAGAGCGATTCTTC. Translation: CASSKTDWTERFF.

The chain joins TRBV2 to TRBJ2-5, with 7 bases that match TRBD2. Germline CDR1 SNHLY, CDR2 FYNNEI. The CDR3 spans 15 residues. The junction had 8 bases not matched to a gene; V was cut back by 5 bases and J by 2 bases. The CDR3 bases are TGTGCCAGCAGTACCGGGACTACATCACAAGAGACCCAGTACTTC. It codes for CASSTGTTSQETQYF.

CDR3 sequence (DNA): TGTGCCAGCAGCCACGACGGGGGGTCGGCAGATACGCAGTATTTT. The encoded protein is CASSHDGGSADTQYF. This chain connects TRBV4-2 to TRBJ2-3, with 7 bases that match TRBD2. Per germline, CDR1 LGHNA and CDR2 YNFKEQ. The V gene end was trimmed by 3 bases and the J gene end by 4 bases; junction bases not matched to a gene: 7. This CDR3 comprises 15 residues.

This sequence joins TRBV27 and TRBJ1-6, with D unresolved. Germline V CDR1 and CDR2: MNHEY, SMNVEV (reference sequence). The CDR3 extends over 17 amino acids. V was shortened by 0 bases and J by 0 bases, with 9 bases between the two germline ends. The CDR3 protein is CASSLSLTSSYNSPLHF. The CDR3 nucleotides are TGTGCCAGCAGTTTATCCCTCACGAGCTCCTATAATTCACCCCTCCACTTT.

J is TRBJ2-3 and V is TRBV28; 9 bases are shared with TRBD2. V lost 3 bases to trimming and J lost 1 base; unmatched junction nucleotides: 17. Germline V CDR1 and CDR2: MDHEN, SYDVKM. The CDR3 runs 20 residues. The CDR3, as DNA: TGTGCCAGCAGTTTTAGGCTTGGGAGGAGGACTAGCGACCGCACAGATACGCAGTATTTT. Amino acid sequence: CASSFRLGRRTSDRTDTQYF. The variable domain in full, with the rest retrieved from reference TRBV28 and TRBJ2-3, is DVKVTQSSRYLVKRTGEKVFLECVQDMDHENMFWYRQDPGLGLRLIYFSYDVKMKEKGDIPEGYSVSREKKERFSLILESASTNQTSMYLCASSFRLGRRTSDRTDTQYFGPGTRLTVL.

This clone was detected once. The chain combines TRBV19 with TRBJ1-3, with 7 bases fitting TRBD1. The CDR3 consists of 15 residues. V shed 4 bases, J shed 2 bases, and the junction held 5 bases outside the gene matches. The V gene's germline CDR1 is LNHDA and CDR2 SQIVND (reference sequence). CDR3 protein: CASSTAGQAGNTIYF. The CDR3 DNA reads TGTGCCAGTAGTACAGCCGGACAGGCTGGAAACACCATATATTTT.

There are a few counts of this clone. The V call is TRBV4-2, the J call TRBJ2-1; 11 bases line up with TRBD2. This CDR3 is built from 15 residues. V lost 0 bases to trimming and J lost 12 bases; unmatched junction nucleotides: 7. The germline gives CDR1 LGHNA, CDR2 YNFKEQ. The DNA of the CDR3 is TGTGCCAGCAGCCAAGAGGCGGCTAGCGGGAGGTCGCAGTTCTTC. It yields the protein CASSQEAASGRSQFF.

V gene TRBV24-1 combines with J gene TRBJ2-1; 7 positions agree with TRBD2. Per the germline V gene, CDR1 is KGHDR and CDR2 is SFDVKD. This CDR3 spans 19 amino acids. Losses at the gene ends were 5 bases for V and 0 bases for J; bases not matched to a gene: 15. CDR3 in amino acids: CATSARRLAEGSSYNEQFF. For the CDR3, the DNA is TGTGCCACCAGTGCCCGCCGGCTAGCGGAGGGTAGCTCCTACAATGAGCAGTTCTTC.

This clone appeared once. J is TRBJ2-1 and V is TRBV15; 7 nucleotides align to TRBD2. Germline values: CDR1 LNHNV, CDR2 YYDKDF (reference sequence). This CDR3 is built from 12 residues. Losses at the gene ends were 0 bases for V and 13 bases for J; bases not matched to a gene: 3. The CDR3 spells CATSRDGTNQFF. The CDR3 bases are TGTGCCACCAGCAGAGATGGGACTAATCAGTTCTTC.

The rearrangement uses TRBV7-2 and TRBJ1-2; TRBD1 is a possible D gene (6 bases). Deletions cut 5 bases from V and 0 bases from J, with 16 bases between. This CDR3 comprises 16 residues. Germline V gene sequence: CDR1 SGHTA, CDR2 FQGNSA. This CDR3 reads CASSPRGAVTNYGYTF. The CDR3 DNA reads TGTGCCAGCAGCCCCCGGGGGGCCGTGACTAACTATGGCTACACCTTC.

The CDR3 coding sequence is TGTGCCAGCAGCTCCCTAGCTTCCCCGGGTTACGAGCAGTACTTC. Its translation: CASSSLASPGYEQYF. The gene calls are TRBV11-2 and TRBJ2-7, with D perhaps matching TRBD2 (5 bases). Germline values: CDR1 SGHAT, CDR2 FQNNGV. Trimming took 4 bases from V and 4 from J, leaving 17 bases between them. The CDR3 has 15 amino acids.

V is TRBV7-2 and J is TRBJ1-6; D uncertain. The CDR3 runs 12 residues. Between the trimmed V and J ends, which lost 6 bases and 4 bases, there was a span of 4 bases. Germline-derived CDR1 and CDR2 are SGHTA and FQGNSA. The CDR3 region is CASSQYNSPLHF. The CDR3 DNA reads TGTGCCAGCAGTCAGTATAATTCACCCCTCCACTTT.

The CDR3 DNA sequence: TGTGCCAGCAGCTTCCCGGAGGGCGAGATAGCCAAAAACATTCAGTACTTC. It encodes CASSFPEGEIAKNIQYF. The chain couples TRBV7-2 to TRBJ2-4, with a possible D match to TRBD2 (6 bases). Trimming cost V 3 bases and J 0 bases, with 15 bases left between them. The germline gives CDR1 SGHTA, CDR2 FQGNSA. The CDR3 is 17 residues long.

Notes on this clone: The sample holds other DNA sequences that translate to the same CDR3. This chain connects TRBV5-1 to TRBJ2-2, with 9 nucleotides matching TRBD1. Unmatched junction bases numbered 12, after V lost 6 bases and J lost 9 bases. The CDR3 runs to 15 residues. Germline CDR1 and CDR2: SGHRS and YFSETQ. CDR3 sequence: CASTNRTGAVRELFF. CDR3 nucleotide sequence: TGCGCCAGCACTAACAGGACAGGGGCTGTGAGGGAGCTGTTTTTT.

The V gene is TRBV5-1, the J gene TRBJ2-7, with 15 nucleotides matching TRBD2. This CDR3 comprises 18 residues. Germline-derived CDR1 and CDR2 are SGHRS and YFSETQ. With 1 base clipped from V and 3 bases from J, the junction kept 8 bases outside the gene matches. CDR3 residues: CASSLWGGLAGGNYEQYF. In DNA, the CDR3 is TGCGCCAGCAGCTTGTGGGGGGGACTAGCGGGAGGAAACTACGAGCAGTACTTC.

V gene TRBV18 combines with J gene TRBJ1-1; 9 bases map to TRBD1. The CDR3 consists of 15 residues. Germline V lookup: CDR1 KGHSH, CDR2 LQKENI. The junction had 5 bases not matched to a gene; V was cut back by 2 bases and J by 4 bases. The CDR3 sequence: CASSPGTGFSTEAFF. Here the CDR3 DNA reads TGTGCCAGCTCACCAGGGACAGGGTTTAGCACTGAAGCTTTCTTT.

This clone came up once. V gene TRBV7-3 combines with J gene TRBJ2-2; D ambiguous. This CDR3 contains 13 residues. V was cut by 5 bases and J by 4 bases, with 8 bases left in between. Germline V gene data show CDR1 as SGHTA and CDR2 as FQGTGA. The CDR3 loop is CASSISPTGELFF. DNA for the CDR3: TGTGCCAGCAGCATTAGCCCCACCGGGGAGCTGTTTTTT.

The V and J genes are TRBV5-5 and TRBJ1-5, with D uncertain. V lost 1 base, J lost 11 bases, and 7 bases lay in between. Germline V gene sequence: CDR1 SGHKS, CDR2 YYEKEE (reference sequence). This CDR3 has 11 amino acids. Here the CDR3 DNA reads TGTGCCAGCAGCTTGACGGGAACCCAGCATTTT. Translating gives CASSLTGTQHF. Variable domain in full (rest from reference TRBV5-5 and TRBJ1-5): DAGVTQSPTHLIKTRGQQVTLRCSPISGHKSVSWYQQVLGQGPQFIFQYYEKEERGRGNFPDRFSARQFPNYSSELNVNALLLGDSALYLCASSLTGTQHFGDGTRLSIL.

The genes are TRBV28 and TRBJ2-2; 11 nucleotides match TRBD2. Trimming removed 5 bases from V and 5 bases from J; junction bases left unmatched: 10. The germline V gene encodes CDR1 MDHEN and CDR2 SYDVKM. The CDR3 covers 17 residues. Here the CDR3 DNA reads TGTGCCAGCAGTCTCATACTAGCGGGAGTAGGGACCGGGGAGCTGTTTTTT. Translated: CASSLILAGVGTGELFF.